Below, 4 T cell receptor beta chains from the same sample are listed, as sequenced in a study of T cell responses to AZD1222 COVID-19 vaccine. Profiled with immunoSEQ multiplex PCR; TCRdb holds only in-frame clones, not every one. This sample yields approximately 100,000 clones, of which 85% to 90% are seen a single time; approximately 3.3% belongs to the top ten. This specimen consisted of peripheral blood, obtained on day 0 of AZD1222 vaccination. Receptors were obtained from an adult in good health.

DNA for the CDR3: TGTGCCAGCAGCGGGACAGGGGGTTGGAAGCCCCAGCATTTT. This translates into CASSGTGGWKPQHF. The gene calls are TRBV6-2 or TRBV6-3 and TRBJ1-5; 11 nucleotides match TRBD1. V shed 6 bases, J shed 8 bases, and the junction held 6 bases outside the gene matches. CDR1 is MNHEY, CDR2 SVGEGT, per germline. This CDR3 is 14 amino acids long.

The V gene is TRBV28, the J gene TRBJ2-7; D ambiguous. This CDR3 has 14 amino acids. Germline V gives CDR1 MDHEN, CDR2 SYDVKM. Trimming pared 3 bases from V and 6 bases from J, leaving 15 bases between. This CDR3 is CASSFLAPTAEQYF. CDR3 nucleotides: TGTGCCAGCAGTTTTCTCGCCCCGACTGCCGAGCAGTACTTC.

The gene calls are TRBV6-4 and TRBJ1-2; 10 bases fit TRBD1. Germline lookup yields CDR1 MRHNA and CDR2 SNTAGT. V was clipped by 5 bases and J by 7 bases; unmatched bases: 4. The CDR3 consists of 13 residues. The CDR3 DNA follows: TGTGCCAGCAGTTCTGACAGGGGGCTTGGCTACACCTTC. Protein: CASSSDRGLGYTF.

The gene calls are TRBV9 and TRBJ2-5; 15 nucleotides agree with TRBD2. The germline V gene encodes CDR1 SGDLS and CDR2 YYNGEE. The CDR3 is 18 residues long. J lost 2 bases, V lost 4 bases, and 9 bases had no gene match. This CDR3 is CASSRTSGGARLQETQYF. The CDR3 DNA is TGTGCCAGCAGCAGGACTAGCGGGGGGGCGAGGCTACAAGAGACCCAGTACTTC. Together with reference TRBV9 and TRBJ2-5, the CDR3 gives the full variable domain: DSGVTQTPKHLITATGQRVTLRCSPRSGDLSVYWYQQSLDQGLQFLIQYYNGEERAKGNILERFSAQQFPDLHSELNLSSLELGDSALYFCASSRTSGGARLQETQYFGPGTRLLVL.